This T cell receptor beta chain was observed in a study of T cell responses to AZD1222 COVID-19 vaccine. General observations from the study: Nearly half of spike-specific TCRs reportedly target variant regions that are unmutated in the B.1.351 and B.1.1.7 variants. The donor cohort was predominantly white British with a female majority, and clonal diversity may have been underestimated.

This CDR3 region has 15 residues. Germline assignment: CDR1 SGHRS and CDR2 YFSETQ. With 5 bases removed from V and 0 bases from J, the gap between germline ends came to 12 bases. On this clone itself: Its matching antigen is unknown.

Data came from immunoSEQ multiplex PCR; TCRdb stores just in-frame clones and leaves some out. The data hold 180,000 or so clones, with approximately 90% observed a single time. This clonotype originated in an adult who received the AZD1222 COVID-19 vaccine. The specimen was peripheral blood, collected 28 days after the second AZD1222 dose. J is TRBJ1-3 and V is TRBV5-1; D gene unclear. The CDR3 region has the DNA TGCGCCAGCAGACAAACGGGAGACTCTGGAAACACCATATATTTT. It specifies CASRQTGDSGNTIYF.